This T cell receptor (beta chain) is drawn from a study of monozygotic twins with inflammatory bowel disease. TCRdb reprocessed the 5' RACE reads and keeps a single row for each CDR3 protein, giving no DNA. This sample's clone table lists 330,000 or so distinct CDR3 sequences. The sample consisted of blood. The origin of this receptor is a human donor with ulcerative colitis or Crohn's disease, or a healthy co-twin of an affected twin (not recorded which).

The CDR3 protein is CASRMWGQGGDFTQYF. This rearrangement joins TRBV6-1 to TRBJ2-5; with no DNA, the TCRdb D assignment of TRBD1 cannot be verified. CDR3 length: 16 residues. Looked up from germline, CDR1 is MNHNS and CDR2 is SASEGT.